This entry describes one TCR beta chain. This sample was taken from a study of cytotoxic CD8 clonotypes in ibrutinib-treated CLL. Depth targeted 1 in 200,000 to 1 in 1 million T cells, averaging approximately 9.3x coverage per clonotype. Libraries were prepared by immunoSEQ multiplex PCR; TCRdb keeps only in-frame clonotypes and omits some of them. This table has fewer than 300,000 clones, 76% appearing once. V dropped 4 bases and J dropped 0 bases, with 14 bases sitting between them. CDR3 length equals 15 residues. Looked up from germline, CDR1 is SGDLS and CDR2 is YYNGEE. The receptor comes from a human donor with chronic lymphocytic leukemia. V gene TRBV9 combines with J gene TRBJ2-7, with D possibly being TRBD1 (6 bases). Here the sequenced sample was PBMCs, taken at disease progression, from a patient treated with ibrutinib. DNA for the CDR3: TGTGCCAGCAGCCCGCGACAGGACCTCTCCTACGAGCAGTACTTC. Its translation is CASSPRQDLSYEQYF.